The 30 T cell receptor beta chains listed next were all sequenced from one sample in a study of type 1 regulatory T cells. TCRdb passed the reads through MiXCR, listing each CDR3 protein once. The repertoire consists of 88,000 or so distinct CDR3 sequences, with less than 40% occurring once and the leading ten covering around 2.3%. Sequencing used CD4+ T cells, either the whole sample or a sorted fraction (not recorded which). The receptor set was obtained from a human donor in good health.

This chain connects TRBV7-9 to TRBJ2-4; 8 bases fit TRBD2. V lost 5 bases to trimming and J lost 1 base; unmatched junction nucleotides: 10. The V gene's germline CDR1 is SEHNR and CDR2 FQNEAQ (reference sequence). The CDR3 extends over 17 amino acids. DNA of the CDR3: TGTGCCAGCAGCCAAATTAGCGGGGCTGCCGCCAAAAACATTCAGTACTTC. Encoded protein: CASSQISGAAAKNIQYF.

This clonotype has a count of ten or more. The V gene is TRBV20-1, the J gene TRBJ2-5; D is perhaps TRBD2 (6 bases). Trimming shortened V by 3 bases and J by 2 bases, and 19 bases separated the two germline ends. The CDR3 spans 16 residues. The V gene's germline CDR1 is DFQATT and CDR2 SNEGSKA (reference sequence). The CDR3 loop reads CSASPPVAEAQETQYF. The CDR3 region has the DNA TGCAGTGCTAGCCCCCCCGTAGCGGAGGCACAAGAGACCCAGTACTTC.

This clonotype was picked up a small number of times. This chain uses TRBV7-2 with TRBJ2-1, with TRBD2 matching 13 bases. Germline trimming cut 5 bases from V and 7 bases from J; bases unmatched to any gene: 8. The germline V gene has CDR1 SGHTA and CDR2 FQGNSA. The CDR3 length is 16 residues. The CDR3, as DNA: TGTGCCAGCAGCCTCGTCCGGACTAGCGGGAGAAATGAGCAGTTCTTC. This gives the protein CASSLVRTSGRNEQFF.

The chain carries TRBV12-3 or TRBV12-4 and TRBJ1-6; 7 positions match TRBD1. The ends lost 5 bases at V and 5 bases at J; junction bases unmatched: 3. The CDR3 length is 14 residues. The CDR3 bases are TGTGCCAGCAGTAAAACAGGGGATAATTCACCCCTCCACTTT. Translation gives CASSKTGDNSPLHF.

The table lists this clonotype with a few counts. The CDR3 loop reads CASSLVARLAGVETQYF. The CDR3 DNA sequence: TGCGCCAGCAGCCTCGTGGCGCGACTAGCGGGAGTGGAGACCCAGTACTTC. The chain couples TRBV5-1 to TRBJ2-5, with 12 positions matching TRBD2. The CDR3 is 17 residues long. Trimming removed 4 bases from V and 5 bases from J; junction bases left unmatched: 12. Germline CDR1 reads SGHRS; CDR2 reads YFSETQ. Full variable domain (rest looked up from reference TRBV5-1 and TRBJ2-5): KAGVTQTPRYLIKTRGQQVTLSCSPISGHRSVSWYQQTPGQGLQFLFEYFSETQRNKGNFPGRFSGRQFSNSRSEMNVSTLELGDSALYLCASSLVARLAGVETQYFGPGTRLLVL.

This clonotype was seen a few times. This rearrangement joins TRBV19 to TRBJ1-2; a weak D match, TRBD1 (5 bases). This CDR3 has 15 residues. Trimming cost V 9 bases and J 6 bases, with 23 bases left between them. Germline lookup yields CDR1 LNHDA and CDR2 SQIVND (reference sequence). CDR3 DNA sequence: TGTGCCAGCAAAAGGCTTGATCAGGGAATTAATGGCTACACCTTC. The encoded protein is CASKRLDQGINGYTF. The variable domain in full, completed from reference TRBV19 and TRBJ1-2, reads DGGITQSPKYLFRKEGQNVTLSCEQNLNHDAMYWYRQDPGQGLRLIYYSQIVNDFQKGDIAEGYSVSREKKESFPLTVTSAQKNPTAFYLCASKRLDQGINGYTFGSGTRLTVV.

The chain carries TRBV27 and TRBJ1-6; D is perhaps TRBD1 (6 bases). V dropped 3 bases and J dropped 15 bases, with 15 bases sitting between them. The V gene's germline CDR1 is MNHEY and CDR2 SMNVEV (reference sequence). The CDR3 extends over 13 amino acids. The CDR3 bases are TGTGCCAGCAGTTTCCAAGCAGGGGTTCGCCTCCACTTT. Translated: CASSFQAGVRLHF.

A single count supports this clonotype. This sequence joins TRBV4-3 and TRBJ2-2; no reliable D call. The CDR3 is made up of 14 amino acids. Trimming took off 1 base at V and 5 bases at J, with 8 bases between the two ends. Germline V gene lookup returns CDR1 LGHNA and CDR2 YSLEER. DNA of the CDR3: TGCGCCAGCAGCCAAGGGGCCACTACCGGGGAGCTGTTTTTT. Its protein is CASSQGATTGELFF.

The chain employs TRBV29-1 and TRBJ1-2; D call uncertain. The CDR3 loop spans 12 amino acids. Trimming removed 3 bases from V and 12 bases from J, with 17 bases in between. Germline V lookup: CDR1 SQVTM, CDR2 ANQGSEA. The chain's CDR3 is CSVDLGRPTNTF. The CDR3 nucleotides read TGCAGCGTTGACCTGGGTAGACCTACAAACACCTTC.

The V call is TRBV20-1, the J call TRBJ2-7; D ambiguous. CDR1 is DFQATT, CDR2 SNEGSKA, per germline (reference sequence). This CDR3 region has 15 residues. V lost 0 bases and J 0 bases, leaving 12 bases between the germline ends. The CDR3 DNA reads TGCAGTGCTAGAGATGGTATAGGTAGCTCCTACGAGCAGTACTTC. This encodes CSARDGIGSSYEQYF.

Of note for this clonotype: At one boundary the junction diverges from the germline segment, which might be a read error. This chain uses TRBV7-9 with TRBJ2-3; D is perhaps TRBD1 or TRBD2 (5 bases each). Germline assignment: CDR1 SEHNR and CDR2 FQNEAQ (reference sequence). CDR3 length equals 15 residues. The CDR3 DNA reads TGTGCCGGCAGCCCCGGGGCGGAAGACACAGATACGCAGTATTTT. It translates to CAGSPGAEDTDTQYF.

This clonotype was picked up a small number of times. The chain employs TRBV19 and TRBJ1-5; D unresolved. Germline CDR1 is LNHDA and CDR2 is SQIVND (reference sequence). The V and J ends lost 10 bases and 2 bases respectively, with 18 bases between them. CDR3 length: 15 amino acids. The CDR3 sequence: CATWGGGQGNQPQHF. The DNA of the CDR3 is TGTGCCACCTGGGGAGGAGGCCAAGGCAATCAGCCCCAGCATTTT.

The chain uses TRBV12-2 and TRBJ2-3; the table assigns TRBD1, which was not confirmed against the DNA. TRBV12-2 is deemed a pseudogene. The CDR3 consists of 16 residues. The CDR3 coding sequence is TGTGCAAGTCGTCCACACTGGGCGGGGGACACAGATACGCAGTATTTT. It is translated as CASRPHWAGDTDTQYF.

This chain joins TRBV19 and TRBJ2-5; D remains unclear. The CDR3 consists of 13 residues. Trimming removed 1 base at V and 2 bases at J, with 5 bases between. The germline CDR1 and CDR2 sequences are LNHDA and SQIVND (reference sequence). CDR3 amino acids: CASSIAGQETQYF. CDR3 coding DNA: TGTGCCAGTAGTATAGCCGGACAAGAGACCCAGTACTTC.

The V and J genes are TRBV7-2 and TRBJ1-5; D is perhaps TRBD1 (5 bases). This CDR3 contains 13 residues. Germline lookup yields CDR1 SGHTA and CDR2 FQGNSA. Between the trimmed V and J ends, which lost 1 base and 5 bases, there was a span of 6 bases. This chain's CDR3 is CASSLGRDQPQHF. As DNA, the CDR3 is TGTGCCAGCAGCTTAGGCAGGGATCAGCCCCAGCATTTT. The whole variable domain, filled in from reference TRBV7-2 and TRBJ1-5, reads GAGVSQSPSNKVTEKGKDVELRCDPISGHTALYWYRQSLGQGLEFLIYFQGNSAPDKSGLPSDRFSAERTGGSVSTLTIQRTQQEDSAVYLCASSLGRDQPQHFGDGTRLSIL.

CDR3 region: CSLLARKETQYF. Here the CDR3 DNA reads TGCAGTTTACTGGCCAGAAAGGAGACCCAGTACTTC. The chain recombines TRBV20-1 with TRBJ2-5; D remains ambiguous. The V end lost 8 bases, the J end lost 5 bases, and 15 bases lay between the germline ends. The CDR3 has 12 amino acids. CDR1 DFQATT and CDR2 SNEGSKA come from the germline V gene (reference sequence).

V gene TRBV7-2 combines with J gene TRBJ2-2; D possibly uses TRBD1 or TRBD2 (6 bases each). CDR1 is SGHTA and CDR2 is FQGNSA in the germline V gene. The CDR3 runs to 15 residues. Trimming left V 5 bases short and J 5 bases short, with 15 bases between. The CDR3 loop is CASSREGGGTGELFF. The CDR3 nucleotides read TGTGCCAGCAGCAGAGAGGGGGGAGGAACCGGGGAGCTGTTTTTT.

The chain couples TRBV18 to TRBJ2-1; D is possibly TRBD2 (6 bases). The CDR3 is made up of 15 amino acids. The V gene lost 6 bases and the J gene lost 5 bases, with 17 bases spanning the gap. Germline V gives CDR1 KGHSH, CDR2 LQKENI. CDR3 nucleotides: TGTGCCAGCTCCCTTGGAGTAGCGGCGAACAATGAGCAGTTCTTC. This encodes CASSLGVAANNEQFF.

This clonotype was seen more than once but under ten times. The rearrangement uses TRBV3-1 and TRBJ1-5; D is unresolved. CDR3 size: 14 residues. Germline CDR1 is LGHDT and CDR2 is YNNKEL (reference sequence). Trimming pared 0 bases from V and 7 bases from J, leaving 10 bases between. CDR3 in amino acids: CASSQEGRVQPQHF. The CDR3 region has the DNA TGTGCCAGCAGCCAAGAAGGCCGGGTCCAGCCCCAGCATTTT.

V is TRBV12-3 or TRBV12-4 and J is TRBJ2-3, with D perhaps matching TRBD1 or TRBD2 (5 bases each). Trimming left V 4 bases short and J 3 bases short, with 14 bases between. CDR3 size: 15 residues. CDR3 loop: CASSSREKGTDTQYF. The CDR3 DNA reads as TGTGCCAGCAGTTCCAGGGAGAAGGGTACAGATACGCAGTATTTT.

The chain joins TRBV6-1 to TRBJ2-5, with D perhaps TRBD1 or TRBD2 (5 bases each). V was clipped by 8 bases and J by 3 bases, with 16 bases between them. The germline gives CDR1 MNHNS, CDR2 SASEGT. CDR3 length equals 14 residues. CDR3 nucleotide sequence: TGTGCCAGCCGAGAACCGGGACCAAAAGAGACCCAGTACTTC. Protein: CASREPGPKETQYF.

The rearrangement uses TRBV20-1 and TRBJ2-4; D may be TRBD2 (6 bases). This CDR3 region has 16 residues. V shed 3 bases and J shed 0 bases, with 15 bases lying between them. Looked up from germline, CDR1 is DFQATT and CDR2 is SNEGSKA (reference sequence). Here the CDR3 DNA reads TGCAGTGCTAGGGAGGGGATGGGTTTAGCCAAAAACATTCAGTACTTC. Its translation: CSAREGMGLAKNIQYF.

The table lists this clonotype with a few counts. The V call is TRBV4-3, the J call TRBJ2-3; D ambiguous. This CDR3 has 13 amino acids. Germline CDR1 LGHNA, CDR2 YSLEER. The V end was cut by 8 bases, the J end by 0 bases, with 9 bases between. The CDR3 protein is CASSTVSTDTQYF. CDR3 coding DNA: TGCGCCAGCTCGACGGTTAGCACAGATACGCAGTATTTT.

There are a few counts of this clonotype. CDR3 sequence: CASSLAKDRGYEQYF. DNA of the CDR3: TGTGCCAGCAGCTTAGCGAAAGACAGGGGCTACGAGCAGTACTTC. The J gene is TRBJ2-7, the V gene TRBV7-2; TRBD1 matches 8 bases. From germline, CDR1 is SGHTA and CDR2 FQGNSA. J gave up 3 bases and V 0 bases, and 4 bases lay outside the gene matches. This CDR3 region has 15 residues.

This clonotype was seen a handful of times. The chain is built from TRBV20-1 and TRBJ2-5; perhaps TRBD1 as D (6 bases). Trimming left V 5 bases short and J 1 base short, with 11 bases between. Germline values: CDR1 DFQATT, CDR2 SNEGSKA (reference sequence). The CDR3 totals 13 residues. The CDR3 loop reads CSAYLDSQETQYF. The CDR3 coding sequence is TGCAGTGCTTACCTGGACAGCCAAGAGACCCAGTACTTC.

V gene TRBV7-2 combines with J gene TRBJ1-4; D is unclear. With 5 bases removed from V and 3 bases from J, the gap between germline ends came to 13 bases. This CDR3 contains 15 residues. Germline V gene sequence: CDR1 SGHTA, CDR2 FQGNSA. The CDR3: CASSPSPVPNEKLFF. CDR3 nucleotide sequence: TGTGCCAGCAGCCCAAGTCCAGTCCCTAATGAAAAACTGTTTTTT.

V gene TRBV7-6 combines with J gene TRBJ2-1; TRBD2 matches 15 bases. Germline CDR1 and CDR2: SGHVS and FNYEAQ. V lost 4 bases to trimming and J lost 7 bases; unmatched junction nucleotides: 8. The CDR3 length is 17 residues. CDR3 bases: TGTGCCAGCAGCTACCGGACTAGCGGGAGGGCGATTAATGAGCAGTTCTTC. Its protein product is CASSYRTSGRAINEQFF.

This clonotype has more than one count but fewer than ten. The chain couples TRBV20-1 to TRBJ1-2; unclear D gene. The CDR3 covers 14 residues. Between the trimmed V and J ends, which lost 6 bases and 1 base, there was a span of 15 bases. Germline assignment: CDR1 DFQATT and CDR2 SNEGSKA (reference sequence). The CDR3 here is CSAVTGGINYGYTF. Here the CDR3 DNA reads TGCAGTGCCGTGACGGGAGGGATTAACTATGGCTACACCTTC.

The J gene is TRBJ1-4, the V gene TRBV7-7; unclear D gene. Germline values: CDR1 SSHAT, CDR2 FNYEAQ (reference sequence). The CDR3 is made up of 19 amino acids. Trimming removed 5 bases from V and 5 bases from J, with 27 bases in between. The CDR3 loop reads CASSPTTSVSWVFNEKLFF. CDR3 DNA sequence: TGTGCCAGCAGCCCCACTACGTCCGTTAGTTGGGTGTTCAATGAAAAACTGTTTTTT.

In DNA form, the CDR3 reads TGTGCCAGTAGTTTGACACCCCCGGGCAATCAGCCCCAGCATTTT. Its translation is CASSLTPPGNQPQHF. The rearrangement joins TRBV19 to TRBJ1-5; D not certain. Germline V gene sequence: CDR1 LNHDA, CDR2 SQIVND (reference sequence). CDR3 length: 15 amino acids. Trimming removed 5 bases at V and 2 bases at J, with 13 bases between. Full variable domain (rest looked up from reference TRBV19 and TRBJ1-5): DGGITQSPKYLFRKEGQNVTLSCEQNLNHDAMYWYRQDPGQGLRLIYYSQIVNDFQKGDIAEGYSVSREKKESFPLTVTSAQKNPTAFYLCASSLTPPGNQPQHFGDGTRLSIL.